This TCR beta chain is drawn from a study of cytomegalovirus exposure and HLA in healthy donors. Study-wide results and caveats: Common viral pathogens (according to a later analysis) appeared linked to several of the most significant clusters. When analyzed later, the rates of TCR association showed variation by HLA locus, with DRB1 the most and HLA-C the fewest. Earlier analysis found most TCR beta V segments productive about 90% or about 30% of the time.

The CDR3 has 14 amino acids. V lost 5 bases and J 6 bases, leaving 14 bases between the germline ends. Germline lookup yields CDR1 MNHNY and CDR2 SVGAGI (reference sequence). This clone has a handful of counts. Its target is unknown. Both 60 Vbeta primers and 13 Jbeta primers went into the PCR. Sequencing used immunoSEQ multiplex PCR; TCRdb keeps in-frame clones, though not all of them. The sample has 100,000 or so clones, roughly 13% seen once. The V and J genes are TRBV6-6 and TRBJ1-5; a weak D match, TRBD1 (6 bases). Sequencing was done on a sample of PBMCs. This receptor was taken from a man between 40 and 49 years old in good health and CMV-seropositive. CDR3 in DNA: TGTGCCAGCAGTCCCTTTGGGGGCAGTCAGCCCCAGCATTTT. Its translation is CASSPFGGSQPQHF.